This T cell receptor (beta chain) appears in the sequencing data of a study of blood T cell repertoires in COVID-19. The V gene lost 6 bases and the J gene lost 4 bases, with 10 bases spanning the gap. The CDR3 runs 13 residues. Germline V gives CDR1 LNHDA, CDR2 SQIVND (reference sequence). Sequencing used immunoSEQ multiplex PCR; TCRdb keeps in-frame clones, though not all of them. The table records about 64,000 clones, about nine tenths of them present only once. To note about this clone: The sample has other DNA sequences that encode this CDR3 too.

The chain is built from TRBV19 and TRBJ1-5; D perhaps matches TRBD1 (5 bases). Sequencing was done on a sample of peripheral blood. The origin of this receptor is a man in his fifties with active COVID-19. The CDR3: CASRQGRNQPQHF. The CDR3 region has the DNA TGTGCCAGTAGGCAGGGAAGAAATCAGCCCCAGCATTTT. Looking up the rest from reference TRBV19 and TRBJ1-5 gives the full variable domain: DGGITQSPKYLFRKEGQNVTLSCEQNLNHDAMYWYRQDPGQGLRLIYYSQIVNDFQKGDIAEGYSVSREKKESFPLTVTSAQKNPTAFYLCASRQGRNQPQHFGDGTRLSIL.